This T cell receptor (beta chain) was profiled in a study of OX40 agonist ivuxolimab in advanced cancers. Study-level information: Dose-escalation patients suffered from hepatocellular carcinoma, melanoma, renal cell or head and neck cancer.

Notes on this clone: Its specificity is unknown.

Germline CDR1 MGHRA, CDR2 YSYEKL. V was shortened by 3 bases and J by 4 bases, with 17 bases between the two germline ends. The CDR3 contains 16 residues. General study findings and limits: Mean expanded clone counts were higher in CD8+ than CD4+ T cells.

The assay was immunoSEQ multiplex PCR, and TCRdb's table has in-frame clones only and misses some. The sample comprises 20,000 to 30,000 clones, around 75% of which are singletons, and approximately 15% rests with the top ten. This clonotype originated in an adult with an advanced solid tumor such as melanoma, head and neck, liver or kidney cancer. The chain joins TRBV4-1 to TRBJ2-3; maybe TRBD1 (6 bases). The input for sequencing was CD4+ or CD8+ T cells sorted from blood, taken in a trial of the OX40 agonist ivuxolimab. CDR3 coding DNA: TGCGCCAGCAGCCACCGGACTTGGCAGGGGCCAGATACGCAGTATTTT. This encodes CASSHRTWQGPDTQYF.